This TCR beta chain was retrieved from a study of untreated major depressive disorder. Study-wide findings and caveats: The small study sample limits how generally findings apply.

This table comes from immunoSEQ multiplex PCR, and its TCRdb copy is limited to in-frame clones, with some not included. The data hold 15,000 to 20,000 clones, with approximately 81% observed a single time. Controls never had mood disorders and self-rated depressive symptoms at 5 or less. From thawed PBMCs, CD4+ T cells were purified by negative selection. Typically 90% to 95% of enriched cells were CD4+. This CDR3 spans 15 amino acids. Germline assignment: CDR1 ENHRY and CDR2 SYGVKD. The junction had 8 bases not matched to a gene; V was cut back by 5 bases and J by 3 bases. Points on this clone: Antigen: not known.

The clonotype comes from a woman in her twenties or thirties in good health. Specimen: CD4+ T cells from PBMCs. The chain employs TRBV10-3 and TRBJ2-7; 9 bases align to TRBD1. The CDR3 DNA reads as TGTGCCATCAGTCCCGGGACAGGGTTTTACTACGAGCAGTACTTC. Amino acid sequence: CAISPGTGFYYEQYF.